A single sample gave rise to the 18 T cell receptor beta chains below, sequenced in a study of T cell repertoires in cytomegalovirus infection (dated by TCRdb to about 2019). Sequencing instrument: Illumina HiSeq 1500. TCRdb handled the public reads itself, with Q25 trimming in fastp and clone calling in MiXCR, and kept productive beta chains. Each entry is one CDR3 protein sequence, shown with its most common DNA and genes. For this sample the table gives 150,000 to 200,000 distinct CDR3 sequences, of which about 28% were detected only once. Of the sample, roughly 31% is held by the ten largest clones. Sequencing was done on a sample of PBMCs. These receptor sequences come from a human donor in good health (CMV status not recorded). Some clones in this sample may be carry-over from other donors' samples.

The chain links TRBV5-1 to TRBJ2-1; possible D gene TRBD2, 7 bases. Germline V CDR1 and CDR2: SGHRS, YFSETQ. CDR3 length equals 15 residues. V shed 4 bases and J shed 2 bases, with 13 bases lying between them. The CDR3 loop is CASSPEGGPYNEQFF. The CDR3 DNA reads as TGCGCCAGCAGCCCCGAGGGGGGGCCCTACAATGAGCAGTTCTTC.

The CDR3 protein is CASIQITGGNQPQHF. Written as DNA, the CDR3 is TGCGCCAGCATCCAGATTACAGGGGGCAATCAGCCCCAGCATTTT. V usage is TRBV4-1 and J usage is TRBJ1-5; 7 bases align to TRBD1. Looked up from germline, CDR1 is MGHRA and CDR2 is YSYEKL. The CDR3 spans 15 residues. J was trimmed by 2 bases and V by 7 bases; bases with no gene match: 8.

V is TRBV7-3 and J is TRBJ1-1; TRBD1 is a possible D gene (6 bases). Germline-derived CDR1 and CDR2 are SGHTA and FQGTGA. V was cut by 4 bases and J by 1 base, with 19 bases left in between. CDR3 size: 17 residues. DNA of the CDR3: TGTGCCAGCAGCTCCTTAGGAGGGGGGCAAGGGAACACTGAAGCTTTCTTT. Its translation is CASSSLGGGQGNTEAFF.

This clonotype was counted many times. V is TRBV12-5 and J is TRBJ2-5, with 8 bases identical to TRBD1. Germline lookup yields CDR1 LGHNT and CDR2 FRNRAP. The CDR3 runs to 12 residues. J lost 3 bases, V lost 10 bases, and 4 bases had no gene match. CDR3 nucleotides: TGTGCTACCTCGGACAGGGAAGAGACCCAGTACTTC. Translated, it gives CATSDREETQYF. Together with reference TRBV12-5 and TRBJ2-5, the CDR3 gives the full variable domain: DARVTQTPRHKVTEMGQEVTMRCQPILGHNTVFWYRQTMMQGLELLAYFRNRAPLDDSGMPKDRFSAEMPDATLATLKIQPSEPRDSAVYFCATSDREETQYFGPGTRLLVL.

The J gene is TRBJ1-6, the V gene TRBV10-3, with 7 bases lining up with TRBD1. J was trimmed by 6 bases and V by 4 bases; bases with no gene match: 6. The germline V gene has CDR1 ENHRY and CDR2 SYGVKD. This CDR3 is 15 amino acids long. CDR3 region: CAISGPGGSNSPLHF. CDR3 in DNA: TGTGCCATCAGTGGTCCAGGGGGGAGTAATTCACCCCTCCACTTT.

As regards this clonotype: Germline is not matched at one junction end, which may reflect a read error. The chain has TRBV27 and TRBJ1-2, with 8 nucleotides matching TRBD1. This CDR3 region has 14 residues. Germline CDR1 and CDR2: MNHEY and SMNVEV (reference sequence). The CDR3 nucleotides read TGTGCGAGCAGTACCCAGGGGGCTAACTATCGCTACACCTTC. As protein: CASSTQGANYRYTF.

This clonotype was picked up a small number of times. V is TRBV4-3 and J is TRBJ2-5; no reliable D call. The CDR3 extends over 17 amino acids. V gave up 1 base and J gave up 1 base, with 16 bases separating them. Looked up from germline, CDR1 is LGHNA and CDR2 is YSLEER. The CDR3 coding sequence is TGCGCCAGCAGCCAAGGCCCTTACCACCTCTTCCAAGAGACCCAGTACTTC. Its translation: CASSQGPYHLFQETQYF.

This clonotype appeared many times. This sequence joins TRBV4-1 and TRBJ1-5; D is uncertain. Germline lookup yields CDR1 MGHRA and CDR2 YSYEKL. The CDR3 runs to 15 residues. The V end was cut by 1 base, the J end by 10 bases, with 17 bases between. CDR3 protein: CASSQGIFPGSPQHF. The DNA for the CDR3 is TGCGCCAGCAGCCAAGGGATATTCCCGGGAAGTCCCCAGCATTTT.

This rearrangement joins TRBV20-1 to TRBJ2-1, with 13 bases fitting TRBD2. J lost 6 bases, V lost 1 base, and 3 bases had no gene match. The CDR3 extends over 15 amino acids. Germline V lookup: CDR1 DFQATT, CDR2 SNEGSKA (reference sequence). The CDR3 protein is CSARVRTSGGNEQFF. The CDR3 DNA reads TGCAGTGCTAGAGTGAGGACTAGCGGGGGCAATGAGCAGTTCTTC.

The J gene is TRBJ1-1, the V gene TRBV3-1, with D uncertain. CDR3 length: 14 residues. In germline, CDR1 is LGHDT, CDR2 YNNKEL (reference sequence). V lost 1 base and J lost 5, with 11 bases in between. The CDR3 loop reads CASSQAIEGTEAFF. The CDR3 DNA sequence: TGTGCCAGCAGCCAAGCGATCGAAGGAACTGAAGCTTTCTTT.

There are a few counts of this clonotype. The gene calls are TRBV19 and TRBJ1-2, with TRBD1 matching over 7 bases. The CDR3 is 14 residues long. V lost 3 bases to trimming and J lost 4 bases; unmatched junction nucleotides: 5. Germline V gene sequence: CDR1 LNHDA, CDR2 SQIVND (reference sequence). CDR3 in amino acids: CASSIPGQTYGYTF. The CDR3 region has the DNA TGTGCCAGTAGTATCCCGGGACAGACCTATGGCTACACCTTC.

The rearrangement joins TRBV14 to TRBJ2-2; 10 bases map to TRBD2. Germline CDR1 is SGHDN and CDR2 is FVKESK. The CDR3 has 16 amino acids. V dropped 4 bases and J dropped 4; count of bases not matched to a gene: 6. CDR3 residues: CASSPWTSGATGELFF. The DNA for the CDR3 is TGTGCCAGCAGCCCTTGGACTAGCGGAGCCACCGGGGAGCTGTTTTTT.

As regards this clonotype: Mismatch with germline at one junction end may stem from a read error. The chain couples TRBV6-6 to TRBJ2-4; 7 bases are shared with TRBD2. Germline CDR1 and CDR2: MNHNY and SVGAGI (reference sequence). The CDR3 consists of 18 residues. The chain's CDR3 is CACSYRPMRGGGGNIQYF. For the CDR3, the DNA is TGTGCCTGCAGTTACCGTCCTATGCGAGGCGGGGGAGGAAACATTCAGTACTTC.

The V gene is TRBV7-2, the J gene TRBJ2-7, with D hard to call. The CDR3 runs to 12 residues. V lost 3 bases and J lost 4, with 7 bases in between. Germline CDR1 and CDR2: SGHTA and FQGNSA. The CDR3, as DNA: TGTGCCAGCAGCTTGGATCAATACGAGCAGTACTTC. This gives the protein CASSLDQYEQYF.

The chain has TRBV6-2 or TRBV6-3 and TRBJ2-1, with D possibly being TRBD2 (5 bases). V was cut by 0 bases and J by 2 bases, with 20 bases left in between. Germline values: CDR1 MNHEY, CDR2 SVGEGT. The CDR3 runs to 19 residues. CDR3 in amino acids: CASSYSFTRLSRAYNEQFF. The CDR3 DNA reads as TGTGCCAGCAGTTACTCCTTTACCCGACTAAGCAGAGCCTACAATGAGCAGTTCTTC.

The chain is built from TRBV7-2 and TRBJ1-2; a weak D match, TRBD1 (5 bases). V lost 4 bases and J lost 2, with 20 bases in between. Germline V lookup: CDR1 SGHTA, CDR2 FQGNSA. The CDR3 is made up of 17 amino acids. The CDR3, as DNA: TGTGCCAGCAGCTCTTCCCGGGGGACCCCAACGAACTATGGCTACACCTTC. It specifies CASSSSRGTPTNYGYTF.

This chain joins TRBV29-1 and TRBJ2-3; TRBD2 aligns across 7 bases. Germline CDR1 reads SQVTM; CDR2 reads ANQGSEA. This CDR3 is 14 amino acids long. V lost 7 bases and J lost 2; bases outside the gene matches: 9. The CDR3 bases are TGCAGCGCCGGGCCTAGCGGCAACACAGATACGCAGTATTTT. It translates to CSAGPSGNTDTQYF.

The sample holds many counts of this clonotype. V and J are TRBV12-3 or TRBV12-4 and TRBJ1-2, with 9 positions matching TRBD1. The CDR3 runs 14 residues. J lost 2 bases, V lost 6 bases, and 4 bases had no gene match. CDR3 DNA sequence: TGTGCCAGCAGGCGGACAGGGGAGAACTATGGCTACACCTTC. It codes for CASRRTGENYGYTF.